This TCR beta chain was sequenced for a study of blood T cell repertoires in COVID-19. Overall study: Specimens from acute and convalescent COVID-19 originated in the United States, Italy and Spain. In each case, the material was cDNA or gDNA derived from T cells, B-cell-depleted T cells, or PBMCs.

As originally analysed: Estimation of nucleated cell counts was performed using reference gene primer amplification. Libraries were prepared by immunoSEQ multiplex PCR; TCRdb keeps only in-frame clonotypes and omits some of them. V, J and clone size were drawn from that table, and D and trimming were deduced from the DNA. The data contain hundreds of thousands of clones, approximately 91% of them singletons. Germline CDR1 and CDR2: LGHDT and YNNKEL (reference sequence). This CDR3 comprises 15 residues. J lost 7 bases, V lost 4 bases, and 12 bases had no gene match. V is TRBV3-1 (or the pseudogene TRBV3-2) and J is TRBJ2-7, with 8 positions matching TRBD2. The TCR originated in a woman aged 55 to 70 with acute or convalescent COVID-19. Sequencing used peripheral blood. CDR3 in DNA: TGTGCCAGCAGCCTTCGACTAGCGTCGGCTGGGGAGCAGTACTTC. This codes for CASSLRLASAGEQYF.